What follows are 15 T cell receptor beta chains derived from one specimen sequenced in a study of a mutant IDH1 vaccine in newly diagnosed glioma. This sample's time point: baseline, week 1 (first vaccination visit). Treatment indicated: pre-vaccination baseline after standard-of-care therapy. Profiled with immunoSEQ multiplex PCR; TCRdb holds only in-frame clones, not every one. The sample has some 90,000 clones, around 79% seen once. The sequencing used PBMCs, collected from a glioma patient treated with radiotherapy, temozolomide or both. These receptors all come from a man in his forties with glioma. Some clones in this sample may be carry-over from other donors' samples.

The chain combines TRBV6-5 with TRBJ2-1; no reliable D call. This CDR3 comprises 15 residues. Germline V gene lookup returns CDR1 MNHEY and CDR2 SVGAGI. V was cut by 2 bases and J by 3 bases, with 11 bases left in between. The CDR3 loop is CASSYGDMVYNEQFF. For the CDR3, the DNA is TGTGCCAGCAGTTACGGGGATATGGTCTACAATGAGCAGTTCTTC.

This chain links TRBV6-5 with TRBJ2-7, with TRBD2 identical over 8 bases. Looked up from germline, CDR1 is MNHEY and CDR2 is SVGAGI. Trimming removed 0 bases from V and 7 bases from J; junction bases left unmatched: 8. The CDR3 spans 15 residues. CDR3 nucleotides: TGTGCCAGCAGTTACTCGTACAGCGGGGGAGGAGAGCAGTACTTC. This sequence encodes CASSYSYSGGGEQYF.

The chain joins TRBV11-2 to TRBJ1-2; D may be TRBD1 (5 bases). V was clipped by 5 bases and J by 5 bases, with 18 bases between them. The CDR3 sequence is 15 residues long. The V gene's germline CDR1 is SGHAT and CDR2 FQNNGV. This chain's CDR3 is CASSHRNRKNYGYTF. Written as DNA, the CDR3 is TGTGCCAGCAGCCACAGGAACAGGAAAAATTATGGCTACACCTTC.

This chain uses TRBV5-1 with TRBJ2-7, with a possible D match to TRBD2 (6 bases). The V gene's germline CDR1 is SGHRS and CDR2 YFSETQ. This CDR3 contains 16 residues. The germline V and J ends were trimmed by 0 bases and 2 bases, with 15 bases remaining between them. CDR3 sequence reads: CASSLVVQGGTYEQYF. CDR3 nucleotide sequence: TGCGCCAGCAGCTTGGTAGTGCAGGGAGGTACCTACGAGCAGTACTTC.

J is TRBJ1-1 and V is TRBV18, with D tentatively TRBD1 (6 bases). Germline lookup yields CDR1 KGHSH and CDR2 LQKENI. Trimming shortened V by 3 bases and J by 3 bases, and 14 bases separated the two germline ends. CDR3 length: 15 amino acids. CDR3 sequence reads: CASSPNTGFDTEAFF. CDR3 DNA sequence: TGTGCCAGCTCACCGAACACAGGGTTTGACACTGAAGCTTTCTTT.

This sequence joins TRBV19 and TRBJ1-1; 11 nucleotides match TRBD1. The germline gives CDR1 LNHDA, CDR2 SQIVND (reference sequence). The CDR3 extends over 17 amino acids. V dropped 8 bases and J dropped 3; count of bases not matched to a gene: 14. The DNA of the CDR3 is TGTGCCAGTTCCACCCGGGACAGGGGGAGATTGGACACTGAAGCTTTCTTT. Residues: CASSTRDRGRLDTEAFF.

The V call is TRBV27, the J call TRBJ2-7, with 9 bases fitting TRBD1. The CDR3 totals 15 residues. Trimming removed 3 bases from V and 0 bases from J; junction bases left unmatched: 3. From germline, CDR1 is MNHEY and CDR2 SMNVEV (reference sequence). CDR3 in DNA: TGTGCCAGCAGTTTCGGGACAGGGAGCTCCTACGAGCAGTACTTC. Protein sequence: CASSFGTGSSYEQYF.

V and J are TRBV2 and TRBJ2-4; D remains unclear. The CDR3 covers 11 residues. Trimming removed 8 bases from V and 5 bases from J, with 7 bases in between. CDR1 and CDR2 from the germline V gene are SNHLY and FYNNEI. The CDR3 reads CASAVENIQYF. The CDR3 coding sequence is TGTGCCAGCGCGGTGGAAAACATTCAGTACTTC. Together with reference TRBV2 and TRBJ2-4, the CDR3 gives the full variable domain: EPEVTQTPSHQVTQMGQEVILRCVPISNHLYFYWYRQILGQKVEFLVSFYNNEISEKSEIFDDQFSVERPDGSNFTLKIRSTKLEDSAMYFCASAVENIQYFGAGTRLSVL.

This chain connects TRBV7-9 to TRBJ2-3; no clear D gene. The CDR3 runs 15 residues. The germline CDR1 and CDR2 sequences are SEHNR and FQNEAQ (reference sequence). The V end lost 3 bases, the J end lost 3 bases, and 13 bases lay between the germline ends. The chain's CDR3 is CASSLGASGTDTQYF. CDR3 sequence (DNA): TGTGCCAGCAGCTTGGGTGCTTCCGGGACAGATACGCAGTATTTT. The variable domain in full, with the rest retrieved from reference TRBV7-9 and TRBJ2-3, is DTGVSQNPRHKITKRGQNVTFRCDPISEHNRLYWYRQTLGQGPEFLTYFQNEAQLEKSRLLSDRFSAERPKGSFSTLEIQRTEQGDSAMYLCASSLGASGTDTQYFGPGTRLTVL.

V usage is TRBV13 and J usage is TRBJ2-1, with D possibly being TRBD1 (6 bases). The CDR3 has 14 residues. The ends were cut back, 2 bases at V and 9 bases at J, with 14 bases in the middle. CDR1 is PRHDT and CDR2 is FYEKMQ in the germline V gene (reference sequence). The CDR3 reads CASSLPHQGLEQFF. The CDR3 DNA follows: TGTGCCAGCAGCTTACCTCATCAGGGGCTTGAGCAGTTCTTC.

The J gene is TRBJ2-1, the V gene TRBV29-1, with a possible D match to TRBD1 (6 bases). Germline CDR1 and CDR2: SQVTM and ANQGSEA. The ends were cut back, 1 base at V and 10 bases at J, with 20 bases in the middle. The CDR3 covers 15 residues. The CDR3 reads CSVEVWGPPNPEQFF. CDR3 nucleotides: TGCAGCGTTGAAGTTTGGGGGCCTCCAAACCCAGAGCAGTTCTTC.

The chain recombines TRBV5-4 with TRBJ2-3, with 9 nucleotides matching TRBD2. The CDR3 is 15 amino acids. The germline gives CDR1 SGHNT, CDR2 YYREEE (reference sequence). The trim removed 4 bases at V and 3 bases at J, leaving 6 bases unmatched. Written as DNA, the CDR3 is TGTGCCAGCAGCCTAAGCGGGGGGTTAACAGATACGCAGTATTTT. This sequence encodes CASSLSGGLTDTQYF.

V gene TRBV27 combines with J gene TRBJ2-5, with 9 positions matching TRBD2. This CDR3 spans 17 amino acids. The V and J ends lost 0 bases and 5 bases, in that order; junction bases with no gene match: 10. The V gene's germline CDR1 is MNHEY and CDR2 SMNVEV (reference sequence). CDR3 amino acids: CASSLSSVAGAGETQYF. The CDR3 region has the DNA TGTGCCAGCAGTTTATCGTCTGTAGCGGGGGCAGGGGAGACCCAGTACTTC.

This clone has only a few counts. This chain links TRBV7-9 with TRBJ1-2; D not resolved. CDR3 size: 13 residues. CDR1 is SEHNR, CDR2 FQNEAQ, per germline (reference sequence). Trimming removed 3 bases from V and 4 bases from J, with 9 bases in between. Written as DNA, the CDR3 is TGTGCCAGCAGCTTTACTACCTCCTATGGCTACACCTTC. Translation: CASSFTTSYGYTF. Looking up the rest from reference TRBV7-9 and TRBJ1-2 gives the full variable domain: DTGVSQNPRHKITKRGQNVTFRCDPISEHNRLYWYRQTLGQGPEFLTYFQNEAQLEKSRLLSDRFSAERPKGSFSTLEIQRTEQGDSAMYLCASSFTTSYGYTFGSGTRLTVV.

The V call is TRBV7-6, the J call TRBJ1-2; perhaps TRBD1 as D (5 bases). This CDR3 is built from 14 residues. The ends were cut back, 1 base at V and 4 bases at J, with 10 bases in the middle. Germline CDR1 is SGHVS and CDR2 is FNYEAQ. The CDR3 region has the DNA TGTGCCAGCAGCTTAGGAACAGGCGGCTATGGCTACACCTTC. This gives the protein CASSLGTGGYGYTF.